These T cell receptor beta chains were read from a single sample in a study of spatial heterogeneity in lung cancer. MiXCR, run by TCRdb on the 5' RACE reads, gives a single entry per CDR3 protein. The repertoire holds nearly 11,000 distinct CDR3 sequences, with roughly 5% as singletons. The sequenced sample was lung tumor tissue, obtained at surgery. The receptors here all came from a male donor with early-stage non-small cell lung cancer. The CDR3 runs from the conserved cysteine through the conserved F or W. D genes are given only for firm matches. Size is stated for part of the rows, as once, few or many counts, or as a class when the clone is expanded.

v_gene	j_gene	abundance	d_gene	CDR3aa	CDR3nt
TRBV6-5	TRBJ1-4	many	.	CASSSGATNEKLFF	TGTGCCAGCAGTTCAGGGGCAACTAATGAAAAACTGTTTTTT
TRBV6-2/TRBV6-3	TRBJ1-1	medium-sized	.	CASREEAEAFF	TGTGCCAGCAGGGAGGAGGCTGAAGCTTTCTTT
TRBV5-6	TRBJ1-6	medium-sized	.	CASSLGRQVGNSPLHF	TGTGCCAGCAGCTTGGGGAGACAGGTTGGCAATTCACCCCTCCACTTT
TRBV29-1	TRBJ2-7	medium-sized	TRBD2	CSVEALRAGVGIYEQYF	TGCAGCGTTGAAGCCCTCCGAGCGGGAGTTGGTATTTACGAGCAGTACTTC
TRBV7-6	TRBJ2-3	.	.	CASSLETHSTDTQYF	TGTGCCAGCAGCTTAGAGACCCACAGCACCGATACGCAGTATTTT
TRBV20-1	TRBJ2-3	medium-sized	.	CSASVREAGTDTQYF	TGCAGTGCTAGTGTGAGGGAAGCCGGCACAGATACGCAGTATTTT
TRBV7-2	TRBJ2-7	many	.	CASSPSGFRYEQYF	TGTGCCAGCAGCCCATCGGGGTTTAGATACGAGCAGTACTTC
TRBV7-9	TRBJ1-5	many	.	CASSTNQDQPQHF	TGTGCCAGCAGCACGAATCAGGATCAGCCCCAGCATTTT
TRBV20-1	TRBJ2-3	many	TRBD1	CSAPGTGSTDTQYF	TGCAGTGCTCCCGGGACAGGGTCCACAGATACGCAGTATTTT
TRBV6-5	TRBJ2-7	few	.	CASSPSGSLPYEQYF	TGTGCCAGCAGTCCCTCGGGGTCCCTGCCCTACGAGCAGTACTTC
TRBV5-4	TRBJ2-3	many	.	CASSSASKGDTQYF	TGTGCCAGCAGCTCCGCCTCTAAGGGCGATACGCAGTATTTT
TRBV6-5	TRBJ1-1	many	TRBD1	CASSYGRQGGTEAFF	TGTGCCAGCAGTTACGGGAGACAGGGGGGCACTGAAGCTTTCTTT
TRBV20-1	TRBJ1-6	many	.	CSARGQGRGALHF	TGCAGTGCTAGGGGGCAGGGGAGAGGGGCCCTCCACTTT
TRBV20-1	TRBJ2-3	many	TRBD2	CSGTSGTDTQYF	TGCAGTGGGACTAGCGGGACAGATACGCAGTATTTT
TRBV7-2	TRBJ2-3	many	.	CASSVRRGTDTQYF	TGTGCCAGCAGCGTAAGACGTGGCACAGATACGCAGTATTTT
TRBV20-1	TRBJ2-5	many	.	CSASRVVGRDGTQYF	TGCAGTGCTAGCCGAGTCGTTGGACGGGATGGAACCCAGTACTTC
TRBV20-1	TRBJ2-3	medium-sized	.	CSAPLARVNTDTQYF	TGCAGTGCCCCTCTAGCCAGGGTTAACACAGATACGCAGTATTTT
TRBV4-3	TRBJ2-1	many	TRBD2	CASSQVLGGGAQNEQFF	TGCGCCAGCAGCCAAGTATTGGGCGGGGGGGCCCAGAATGAGCAGTTCTTC
TRBV28	TRBJ2-5	many	TRBD1	CASSGLLGQGEETQYF	TGTGCCAGCAGTGGCCTGCTGGGACAGGGGGAAGAGACCCAGTACTTC
TRBV27	TRBJ1-5	many	TRBD1	CASRGNTGEAPQHF	TGTGCCAGCAGGGGAAACACAGGGGAAGCGCCCCAGCATTTT
TRBV7-2	TRBJ2-2	.	.	CASSLRCCGGSGTGELFF	TGTGCCAGCAGCTTAAGGTGTTGCGGGGGCTCCGGCACCGGGGAGCTGTTTTTT
TRBV7-2	TRBJ1-2	.	TRBD1	CASRLHTGGANYGYTF	TGTGCCAGCAGACTTCATACAGGGGGCGCGAACTATGGCTACACCTTC
TRBV7-2	TRBJ1-1	many	TRBD1	CASSKQGDVTEAFF	TGTGCCAGCAGCAAACAGGGGGATGTCACTGAAGCTTTCTTT
TRBV6-6	TRBJ2-6	many	TRBD2	CASRASGVSGANVLTF	TGTGCCAGCAGAGCTAGCGGGGTTTCTGGGGCCAACGTCCTGACTTTC
TRBV3-1	TRBJ2-7	many	.	CASSQMYGWTAYEQYF	TGTGCCAGCAGCCAAATGTACGGTTGGACTGCATACGAGCAGTACTTC
TRBV12-3/TRBV12-4	TRBJ2-4	many	.	CASRFEGSSKNIQYF	TGTGCCAGCAGGTTCGAGGGGAGTTCCAAAAACATTCAGTACTTC
TRBV18	TRBJ2-5	many	.	CASSPQIQETQYF	TGTGCCAGCTCACCTCAAATACAAGAGACCCAGTACTTC
TRBV6-1	TRBJ1-1	many	.	CASSEPPDSTIPNTEAFF	TGTGCCAGCAGTGAACCCCCAGATTCGACCATACCAAACACTGAAGCTTTCTTT
TRBV28	TRBJ2-5	many	.	CASSLFLSEQETQYF	TGTGCCAGCAGTTTATTCTTGAGCGAACAAGAGACCCAGTACTTC
TRBV7-2	TRBJ1-2	many	TRBD1	CASSLEGQGNYGYTF	TGTGCCAGCAGCTTGGAGGGACAGGGGAACTATGGCTACACCTTC
TRBV20-1	TRBJ2-3	many	TRBD2	CSARDLVAGGPDTQYF	TGCAGTGCTAGAGATCTGGTAGCGGGAGGGCCAGATACGCAGTATTTT